This T cell receptor (beta chain) was retrieved from a study of blood T cell repertoires in COVID-19. Study-wide context: Researchers got acute and convalescent COVID-19 samples from the United States, Italy and Spain. Sources were T cells, B-cell-depleted T cells, or PBMCs; the material itself was cDNA or gDNA.

The length of the CDR3 is 14 residues. V was shortened by 3 bases and J by 0 bases, with 12 bases between the two germline ends. Germline V gene sequence: CDR1 SQVTM, CDR2 ANQGSEA. Original data processing: From reference gene primer amplification, estimates of nucleated cell counts were derived. Data came from immunoSEQ multiplex PCR; TCRdb stores just in-frame clones and leaves some out. V and J calls plus clone size are reproduced from that table; the DNA served to infer D and trimming. The table records 50,000 to 75,000 clones, roughly 86% of them present only once. The clonotype comes from a man between 60 and 75 years old with acute or convalescent COVID-19. Material for sequencing was peripheral blood. The rearrangement links TRBV29-1 to TRBJ2-7; the D gene is possibly TRBD1 (5 bases). The CDR3 here is CSVDAGKDSYEQYF. The CDR3 DNA is TGCAGCGTTGACGCAGGGAAGGACTCCTACGAGCAGTACTTC.